These 27 T cell receptor beta chains were sequenced from one sample in a study of blood T cell repertoires in COVID-19. The assay was immunoSEQ multiplex PCR, and TCRdb's table has in-frame clones only and misses some. The sample records about 150,000 clones, around 80% being singletons. The sequenced sample consisted of PBMCs or T cells enriched from blood (not recorded which). These receptors all stem from a man in his sixties or seventies who had been exposed to COVID-19.

The J gene is TRBJ1-2, the V gene TRBV6-5; tentative D call: TRBD1 (6 bases). Between the trimmed V and J ends, which lost 0 bases and 6 bases, there was a span of 11 bases. The CDR3 loop spans 14 amino acids. Germline V lookup: CDR1 MNHEY, CDR2 SVGAGI. The DNA of the CDR3 is TGTGCCAGCAGTTACTCGGACAGAGGTGATGGCTACACCTTC. It specifies CASSYSDRGDGYTF.

The chain uses TRBV7-9 and TRBJ2-5; possible D gene TRBD2, 5 bases. V was pared by 7 bases and J by 5 bases, with 14 bases between. CDR1 is SEHNR and CDR2 is FQNEAQ in the germline V gene (reference sequence). The CDR3 has 13 amino acids. The CDR3 DNA sequence: TGTGCCAGCAATGGCCGACTACCCGAGACCCAGTACTTC. This gives the protein CASNGRLPETQYF.

J is TRBJ1-2 and V is TRBV19, with 8 bases lining up with TRBD1. Trimming cost V 4 bases and J 1 base; bases outside gene matches: 8. The CDR3 runs to 16 residues. Germline CDR1 and CDR2: LNHDA and SQIVND (reference sequence). CDR3 region: CASSTRDRMNNYGYTF. DNA for the CDR3: TGTGCCAGTAGTACCCGGGACAGGATGAATAACTATGGCTACACCTTC.

A remark on this clone: Additional DNA sequences in this sample encode the identical CDR3. This chain uses TRBV12-3 or TRBV12-4 with TRBJ1-1, with D unclear. The ends were cut back, 4 bases at V and 3 bases at J, with 3 bases in the middle. The CDR3 extends over 11 amino acids. CDR3 region: CASSSYTEAFF. The CDR3 region has the DNA TGTGCCAGCAGTTCCTACACTGAAGCTTTCTTT.

V is TRBV5-1 and J is TRBJ2-1; 9 bases agree with TRBD1. CDR3 length: 17 residues. Trimming at V came to 0 bases and at J to 6 bases, leaving 10 bases not matched to a gene. Germline V gene data show CDR1 as SGHRS and CDR2 as YFSETQ. CDR3 nucleotides: TGCGCCAGCAGCTTGGCCGGGACAGGGAAAGAGACCAATGAGCAGTTCTTC. Translation: CASSLAGTGKETNEQFF.

The J gene is TRBJ1-5, the V gene TRBV7-2; a weak D match, TRBD1 (5 bases). CDR3 size: 15 residues. V lost 7 bases and J 1 base, leaving 14 bases between the germline ends. Germline V gene data show CDR1 as SGHTA and CDR2 as FQGNSA. CDR3: CASTETGLSNQPQHF. In DNA form, the CDR3 reads TGTGCCAGCACCGAAACAGGCTTGAGCAATCAGCCCCAGCATTTT. Combining the CDR3 with reference TRBV7-2 and TRBJ1-5 gives the whole variable domain GAGVSQSPSNKVTEKGKDVELRCDPISGHTALYWYRQSLGQGLEFLIYFQGNSAPDKSGLPSDRFSAERTGGSVSTLTIQRTQQEDSAVYLCASTETGLSNQPQHFGDGTRLSIL.

The CDR3 is CASSINREYEQYF. DNA for the CDR3: TGTGCCAGCAGCATTAACAGGGAATACGAGCAGTACTTC. The genes are TRBV7-9 and TRBJ2-7, with a possible D match to TRBD1 (6 bases). Germline V gene data show CDR1 as SEHNR and CDR2 as FQNEAQ (reference sequence). The CDR3 runs 13 residues. Between the trimmed V and J ends, which lost 5 bases and 4 bases, there was a span of 12 bases.

The V call is TRBV5-1, the J call TRBJ2-2, with D possibly being TRBD2 (6 bases). Looked up from germline, CDR1 is SGHRS and CDR2 is YFSETQ. This CDR3 has 15 residues. The V gene lost 2 bases and the J gene lost 1 base, with 9 bases spanning the gap. CDR3 amino acids: CASSFLAQNTGELFF. The DNA of the CDR3 is TGCGCCAGCAGCTTCCTAGCGCAGAACACCGGGGAGCTGTTTTTT.

V is TRBV7-6 and J is TRBJ2-3, with TRBD2 matching 12 bases. Germline V CDR1 and CDR2: SGHVS, FNYEAQ. This CDR3 has 19 amino acids. V trimming: 4 bases; J trimming: 3 bases; junction bases outside the gene matches: 14. CDR3 nucleotide sequence: TGTGCCAGCAGCTCTCTAGCGGGAGGGCCCCTCGCCGTGACAGATACGCAGTATTTT. This translates into CASSSLAGGPLAVTDTQYF. Variable domain in full (rest from reference TRBV7-6 and TRBJ2-3): GAGVSQSPRYKVTKRGQDVALRCDPISGHVSLYWYRQALGQGPEFLTYFNYEAQQDKSGLPNDRFSAERPEGSISTLTIQRTEQRDSAMYRCASSSLAGGPLAVTDTQYFGPGTRLTVL.

This clone was seen just once. This chain uses TRBV5-5 with TRBJ1-1, with D possibly being TRBD1 (6 bases). Germline CDR1 and CDR2: SGHKS and YYEKEE (reference sequence). CDR3 size: 15 residues. Trimming left V 4 bases short and J 5 bases short, with 18 bases between. CDR3 nucleotides: TGTGCCAGCAGCCGTGAACAGGGCCGGAGGACTGAAGCTTTCTTT. Its protein product is CASSREQGRRTEAFF. The full variable domain, with the rest looked up from reference TRBV5-5 and TRBJ1-1, is DAGVTQSPTHLIKTRGQQVTLRCSPISGHKSVSWYQQVLGQGPQFIFQYYEKEERGRGNFPDRFSARQFPNYSSELNVNALLLGDSALYLCASSREQGRRTEAFFGQGTRLTVV.

This sequence joins TRBV6-6 and TRBJ1-2; 11 bases are shared with TRBD1. V was clipped by 5 bases and J by 2 bases; unmatched bases: 10. The germline CDR1 and CDR2 sequences are MNHNY and SVGAGI (reference sequence). The CDR3 spans 17 residues. Written as DNA, the CDR3 is TGTGCCAGCAGTCTTATCGGACAGGGGGCAAACAACTATGGCTACACCTTC. The encoded protein is CASSLIGQGANNYGYTF.

The chain joins TRBV7-2 to TRBJ2-7; no clear D gene. The germline V and J ends were trimmed by 5 bases and 7 bases, with 12 bases remaining between them. Per germline, CDR1 SGHTA and CDR2 FQGNSA. The CDR3 is 12 amino acids. Here the CDR3 reads CASSSEMSEQYF. Written as DNA, the CDR3 is TGTGCCAGCAGCAGTGAAATGAGTGAGCAGTACTTC.

This chain links TRBV7-2 with TRBJ1-1, with no clear D. CDR3 length: 13 amino acids. Per the germline V gene, CDR1 is SGHTA and CDR2 is FQGNSA. Trimming took 1 base from V and 11 from J, leaving 14 bases between them. The CDR3 loop is CASSLEAGLVAFF. The DNA of the CDR3 is TGTGCCAGCAGCTTAGAGGCAGGCCTTGTGGCTTTCTTT.

The gene calls are TRBV6-5 and TRBJ2-7; 7 nucleotides agree with TRBD2. Germline trimming cut 6 bases from V and 6 bases from J; bases unmatched to any gene: 14. The CDR3 contains 15 residues. Germline CDR1 is MNHEY and CDR2 is SVGAGI. CDR3 sequence: CASSLVSGLVGEQYF. The CDR3, as DNA: TGTGCCAGCAGCCTCGTTTCCGGACTAGTTGGCGAGCAGTACTTC.

The rearrangement joins TRBV28 to TRBJ2-3, with 7 positions matching TRBD1. Germline assignment: CDR1 MDHEN and CDR2 SYDVKM. The CDR3 has 19 residues. The J segment lost 4 bases and the V segment lost 4 bases, leaving 20 bases of the junction unmatched. In DNA form, the CDR3 reads TGTGCCAGCAGTTATGGACAGGCGTCTCAACCGACCGGCGCAGATACGCAGTATTTT. Translating gives CASSYGQASQPTGADTQYF.

The CDR3 reads CASSPFGTGDGNTIYF. Here the CDR3 DNA reads TGTGCCAGCAGTCCATTCGGGACAGGGGATGGAAACACCATATATTTT. The chain uses TRBV28 and TRBJ1-3; TRBD1 matches at 10 bases. In germline, CDR1 is MDHEN, CDR2 SYDVKM. The trim removed 5 bases at V and 3 bases at J, leaving 7 bases unmatched. CDR3 length: 16 amino acids.

The chain employs TRBV7-9 and TRBJ2-7; 9 bases fit TRBD1. Trimming cost V 5 bases and J 5 bases; bases outside gene matches: 10. The length of the CDR3 is 15 residues. Germline values: CDR1 SEHNR, CDR2 FQNEAQ (reference sequence). The chain's CDR3 is CASSARRQGVHEQYF. The CDR3 bases are TGTGCCAGCAGCGCCAGGCGACAGGGGGTCCACGAGCAGTACTTC.

The chain is built from TRBV24-1 and TRBJ2-7; possibly TRBD1 for D (5 bases). Trimming took 3 bases from V and 9 from J, leaving 8 bases between them. The CDR3 is 11 residues long. CDR1 is KGHDR, CDR2 SFDVKD, per germline. This chain's CDR3 is CATSDARGQYF. CDR3 coding DNA: TGTGCCACCAGTGATGCTAGGGGGCAGTACTTC.

This rearrangement joins TRBV24-1 to TRBJ1-5; 8 bases agree with TRBD1. Germline V lookup: CDR1 KGHDR, CDR2 SFDVKD. The V segment lost 5 bases and the J segment 1 base; nucleotides outside the gene matches: 6. CDR3 length: 16 amino acids. CDR3 sequence: CATSAFGQGSNQPQHF. DNA for the CDR3: TGTGCCACCAGTGCCTTCGGACAGGGAAGCAATCAGCCCCAGCATTTT.

The chain carries TRBV10-1 and TRBJ2-1; 8 bases match TRBD2. The germline V gene has CDR1 WNHNN and CDR2 SYGVQD (reference sequence). Trimming removed 6 bases from V and 6 bases from J; junction bases left unmatched: 7. This CDR3 region has 14 residues. The CDR3 DNA reads as TGCGCCAGCAGCTACAGCGGGAGTTCCAATGAGCAGTTCTTC. This encodes CASSYSGSSNEQFF.

This clone showed up just once. This chain joins TRBV30 and TRBJ1-1, with D tentatively TRBD1 (5 bases). The V gene's germline CDR1 is GTSNPN and CDR2 SVGIG (reference sequence). CDR3 length: 15 amino acids. V shed 2 bases and J shed 1 base, with 14 bases lying between them. The CDR3 loop is CAWSFRQRGNTEAFF. CDR3 nucleotide sequence: TGTGCCTGGAGTTTCCGCCAAAGGGGGAACACTGAAGCTTTCTTT.

The J gene is TRBJ2-5, the V gene TRBV5-1; a weak D match, TRBD1 (6 bases). Trimming removed 3 bases at V and 1 base at J, with 13 bases between. The CDR3 sequence is 15 residues long. CDR1 is SGHRS and CDR2 is YFSETQ in the germline V gene. CDR3 sequence reads: CASSSLQGSQETQYF. For the CDR3, the DNA is TGCGCCAGCAGCTCGTTACAGGGCTCCCAAGAGACCCAGTACTTC.

This clone was seen once. This sequence joins TRBV19 and TRBJ1-1, with D possibly matching TRBD1 (5 bases). The length of the CDR3 is 16 residues. Germline V gives CDR1 LNHDA, CDR2 SQIVND (reference sequence). V was trimmed by 4 bases and J by 5 bases, leaving 20 bases between them. The CDR3 sequence: CASSNRQPPNRTEAFF. The CDR3 DNA reads as TGTGCCAGTAGTAACCGACAGCCACCCAATCGGACTGAAGCTTTCTTT.

V gene TRBV28 combines with J gene TRBJ2-7; 13 nucleotides line up with TRBD2. Germline lookup yields CDR1 MDHEN and CDR2 SYDVKM. This CDR3 spans 17 amino acids. The V and J ends lost 3 bases and 6 bases, in that order; junction bases with no gene match: 11. The CDR3 coding sequence is TGTGCCAGCAGTTTGGGCCTCGGACTAGCGGGAGCGGTCGAGCAGTACTTC. Translating it yields CASSLGLGLAGAVEQYF. Full variable domain (remainder filled in from reference TRBV28 and TRBJ2-7): DVKVTQSSRYLVKRTGEKVFLECVQDMDHENMFWYRQDPGLGLRLIYFSYDVKMKEKGDIPEGYSVSREKKERFSLILESASTNQTSMYLCASSLGLGLAGAVEQYFGPGTRLTVT.

V and J are TRBV7-2 and TRBJ2-3, with 14 bases that match TRBD2. Trimming removed 5 bases from V and 1 base from J; junction bases left unmatched: 11. CDR1 is SGHTA, CDR2 FQGNSA, per germline. The CDR3 is 19 residues long. The CDR3 reads CASSPGGLAGVGGTDTQYF. CDR3 DNA: TGTGCCAGCAGCCCGGGGGGACTAGCGGGAGTTGGTGGCACAGATACGCAGTATTTT.

This rearrangement joins TRBV7-2 to TRBJ2-7, with 7 bases identical to TRBD2. This CDR3 has 16 amino acids. The J segment lost 5 bases and the V segment lost 6 bases, leaving 16 bases of the junction unmatched. Germline V lookup: CDR1 SGHTA, CDR2 FQGNSA. This chain's CDR3 is CASRHLRGGREHEQYF. The CDR3 nucleotides are TGTGCCAGCAGACACCTAAGGGGCGGGAGAGAACACGAGCAGTACTTC.

This sequence joins TRBV29-1 and TRBJ1-4; no firm D call. The CDR3 spans 13 residues. V was clipped by 6 bases and J by 6 bases, with 14 bases between them. Germline CDR1 reads SQVTM; CDR2 reads ANQGSEA. The CDR3 nucleotides read TGCAGCGTCGCCCGAGGTCGGGATGAAAAACTGTTTTTT. Translation gives CSVARGRDEKLFF. Full variable domain (rest looked up from reference TRBV29-1 and TRBJ1-4): SAVISQKPSRDICQRGTSLTIQCQVDSQVTMMFWYRQQPGQSLTLIATANQGSEATYESGFVIDKFPISRPNLTFSTLTVSNMSPEDSSIYLCSVARGRDEKLFFGSGTQLSVL.